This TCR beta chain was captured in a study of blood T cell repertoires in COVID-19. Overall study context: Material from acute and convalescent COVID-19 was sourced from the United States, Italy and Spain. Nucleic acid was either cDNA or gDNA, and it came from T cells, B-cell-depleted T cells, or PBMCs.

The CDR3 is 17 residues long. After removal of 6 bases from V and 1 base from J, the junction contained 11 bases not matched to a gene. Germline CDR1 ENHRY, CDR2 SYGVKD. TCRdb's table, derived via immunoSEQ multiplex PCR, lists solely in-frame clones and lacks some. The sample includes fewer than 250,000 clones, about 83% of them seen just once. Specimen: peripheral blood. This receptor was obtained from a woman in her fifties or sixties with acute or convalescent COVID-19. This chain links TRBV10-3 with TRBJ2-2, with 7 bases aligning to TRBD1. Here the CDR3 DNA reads TGTGCCATCAGCCCCCTTAGCCGGGACAGGAACACCGGGGAGCTGTTTTTT. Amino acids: CAISPLSRDRNTGELFF.